The 22 T cell receptor beta chains listed next were all sequenced from one sample in a study of human T cells and chemical hapten exposure. One entry per CDR3 protein results from TCRdb running MiXCR on the RACE reads. This sample has 70,000 to 85,000 distinct CDR3 sequences; under 10% occur once, and the top ten carry 1.5% to 1.7%. Time point described: healthy volunteer bleed at 6 weeks. Whole blood, unfractionated, served as the material for total RNA extraction. The sequenced material came from whole blood. These TCRs come from a male donor in good health. Some clones in this sample may be carry-over from other donors' samples.

V gene TRBV18 combines with J gene TRBJ1-2, with D possibly TRBD1 on 6 matching bases. The germline V gene encodes CDR1 KGHSH and CDR2 LQKENI. V was pared by 2 bases and J by 2 bases, with 18 bases between. The CDR3 is made up of 17 amino acids. The CDR3 sequence: CASSPRLGTGINYGYTF. The CDR3 bases are TGTGCCAGCTCACCAAGGTTAGGAACAGGGATCAACTATGGCTACACCTTC.

This clonotype was observed once. CDR3 DNA: TGTGCCAGCAGCTTAGGTTTGGCAGCGGGGGGCCTCTACAATGAGCAGTTCTTC. Its protein product is CASSLGLAAGGLYNEQFF. This rearrangement joins TRBV7-9 to TRBJ2-1; 9 nucleotides match TRBD2. Germline CDR1 SEHNR, CDR2 FQNEAQ (reference sequence). The CDR3 length is 18 residues. Trimming at V came to 1 base and at J to 3 bases, leaving 10 bases not matched to a gene.

This clonotype was counted ten times or more. The chain carries TRBV12-3 or TRBV12-4 and TRBJ2-1, with D perhaps matching TRBD2 (6 bases). The CDR3 length is 13 residues. V was clipped by 10 bases and J by 7 bases, with 17 bases between them. The CDR3 region has the DNA TGTGCCACTAGGACGGGAGTAGGGAATGAGCAGTTCTTC. It is translated as CATRTGVGNEQFF.

The chain joins TRBV10-3 to TRBJ1-2; D perhaps matches TRBD1 (6 bases). V was pared by 3 bases and J by 2 bases, with 10 bases between. CDR1 and CDR2 from the germline V gene are ENHRY and SYGVKD. CDR3 length equals 14 residues. The CDR3 DNA reads as TGTGCCATCAGTGATACAGGGTCCAACTATGGCTACACCTTC. Protein product: CAISDTGSNYGYTF.

This clonotype was detected only a few times. The chain uses TRBV6-2 or TRBV6-3 and TRBJ1-1, with D uncertain. V lost 8 bases to trimming and J lost 0 bases, with 10 bases between them. This CDR3 is built from 13 residues. Per the germline V gene, CDR1 is MNHEY and CDR2 is SVGEGT. CDR3 amino acids: CASVRSLNTEAFF. For the CDR3, the DNA is TGTGCCAGCGTCCGGAGTCTGAACACTGAAGCTTTCTTT.

The rearrangement joins TRBV9 to TRBJ2-3, with D tentatively TRBD1 (6 bases). This CDR3 is 15 amino acids long. Germline V gene sequence: CDR1 SGDLS, CDR2 YYNGEE. The V gene lost 0 bases and the J gene lost 5 bases, with 13 bases spanning the gap. In DNA, the CDR3 is TGTGCCAGCAGCGTAGCTTCGGCCAGGGGAGATACGCAGTATTTT. Its protein is CASSVASARGDTQYF.

In its sample, this clonotype was seen a few times. This chain joins TRBV6-5 and TRBJ1-1, with no clear D. The V end lost 2 bases, the J end lost 6 bases, and 10 bases lay between the germline ends. The CDR3 covers 13 residues. Germline CDR1 reads MNHEY; CDR2 reads SVGAGI. The CDR3, as DNA: TGTGCCAGCAGTTACAAGGGCCCGGCTGAAGCTTTCTTT. Its translation is CASSYKGPAEAFF.

This chain connects TRBV6-2 or TRBV6-3 to TRBJ1-1, with no clear D. The CDR3 loop spans 12 amino acids. Germline loops: CDR1 MNHEY, CDR2 SVGEGT. V gave up 7 bases and J gave up 6 bases, with 12 bases separating them. The CDR3 nucleotides are TGTGCCAGCACCAAAGGTGTTGCTGAAGCTTTCTTT. It codes for CASTKGVAEAFF.

This clonotype showed up just a few times. The rearrangement links TRBV6-5 to TRBJ2-1; D gene unclear. This CDR3 spans 13 amino acids. The germline CDR1 and CDR2 sequences are MNHEY and SVGAGI. Trimming took off 5 bases at V and 6 bases at J, with 11 bases between the two ends. This chain's CDR3 is CASSPGRINEQFF. The CDR3, as DNA: TGTGCCAGCAGTCCAGGACGGATCAATGAGCAGTTCTTC.

This clonotype was counted between two and nine times. V and J are TRBV10-3 and TRBJ2-3, with D perhaps being TRBD1 or TRBD2 (6 bases each). The V gene's germline CDR1 is ENHRY and CDR2 SYGVKD. The V gene lost 0 bases and the J gene lost 0 bases, with 10 bases spanning the gap. This CDR3 region has 16 residues. CDR3: CAISESFGGSTDTQYF. CDR3 DNA: TGTGCCATCAGTGAGTCTTTCGGGGGCAGCACAGATACGCAGTATTTT.

This clonotype was detected only a few times. The rearrangement links TRBV3-1 to TRBJ1-1, with a weak D call TRBD1 (6 bases). The V gene's germline CDR1 is LGHDT and CDR2 YNNKEL (reference sequence). This CDR3 has 14 amino acids. The ends were cut back, 2 bases at V and 0 bases at J, with 7 bases in the middle. Here the CDR3 reads CASSQRTVNTEAFF. The CDR3 DNA reads as TGTGCCAGCAGCCAACGGACAGTGAACACTGAAGCTTTCTTT.

This clonotype was found a few times. This sequence joins TRBV25-1 and TRBJ2-7, with unresolved D. Germline values: CDR1 MGHDK, CDR2 SYGVNS. V was shortened by 4 bases and J by 0 bases, with 7 bases between the two germline ends. The CDR3 extends over 13 amino acids. The CDR3 bases are TGTGCCAGCAGTGTTTTTAGCTCCTACGAGCAGTACTTC. It codes for CASSVFSSYEQYF.

V gene TRBV20-1 combines with J gene TRBJ2-3, with TRBD2 identical over 12 bases. J was trimmed by 5 bases and V by 5 bases; bases with no gene match: 5. This CDR3 region has 14 residues. Germline V gives CDR1 DFQATT, CDR2 SNEGSKA (reference sequence). DNA for the CDR3: TGCAGTGCTGCACCGGGACTAGCGGGAGATACGCAGTATTTT. Encoded protein: CSAAPGLAGDTQYF.

This clonotype was picked up a small number of times. In DNA form, the CDR3 reads TGCAGTGCTAGTGCGCGGGAGTCGGAGGATGCCTACGAGCAGTACTTC. Translation: CSASARESEDAYEQYF. This rearrangement joins TRBV20-1 to TRBJ2-7, with 7 bases lining up with TRBD2. This CDR3 has 16 residues. The V gene's germline CDR1 is DFQATT and CDR2 SNEGSKA (reference sequence). The V segment lost 3 bases and the J segment 2 bases; nucleotides outside the gene matches: 13.

This clonotype was seen repeatedly, ten times or more. The chain is built from TRBV6-5 and TRBJ1-1; 8 nucleotides match TRBD1. The length of the CDR3 is 12 residues. Germline assignment: CDR1 MNHEY and CDR2 SVGAGI. With V trimmed by 2 bases and J by 8 bases, 1 base remained unmatched. The CDR3 region has the DNA TGTGCCAGCAGTTACGGGACAGGAGAAGCTTTCTTT. It yields the protein CASSYGTGEAFF.

This clonotype was counted between two and nine times. The chain combines TRBV5-1 with TRBJ2-3; D is unclear. CDR3 length: 14 amino acids. Germline CDR1 and CDR2: SGHRS and YFSETQ. V gave up 2 bases and J gave up 0 bases, with 7 bases separating them. This CDR3 reads CASSLDTSTDTQYF. The CDR3 DNA follows: TGCGCCAGCAGCTTAGATACTAGCACAGATACGCAGTATTTT.

This clonotype appeared a few times. V usage is TRBV2 and J usage is TRBJ1-1; no clear D. In germline, CDR1 is SNHLY, CDR2 FYNNEI. The CDR3 loop spans 11 amino acids. V was clipped by 8 bases and J by 5 bases, with 9 bases between them. CDR3 bases: TGTGCCAGCCTTAGGCTGACTGAAGCTTTCTTT. It codes for CASLRLTEAFF. The entire variable domain, with the rest obtained from reference TRBV2 and TRBJ1-1, is as follows: EPEVTQTPSHQVTQMGQEVILRCVPISNHLYFYWYRQILGQKVEFLVSFYNNEISEKSEIFDDQFSVERPDGSNFTLKIRSTKLEDSAMYFCASLRLTEAFFGQGTRLTVV.

The DNA of the CDR3 is TGTGCCAGCAGCCTAATTTTCGACGATGAAAAACTGTTTTTT. This sequence encodes CASSLIFDDEKLFF. The chain uses TRBV9 and TRBJ1-4; D gene unclear. Germline CDR1 and CDR2: SGDLS and YYNGEE. V was trimmed by 4 bases and J by 6 bases, leaving 13 bases between them. The CDR3 loop spans 14 amino acids.

This clonotype showed up just a few times. V gene TRBV11-2 combines with J gene TRBJ2-1; TRBD2 matches 16 bases. The CDR3 spans 19 residues. Per the germline V gene, CDR1 is SGHAT and CDR2 is FQNNGV. V shed 4 bases and J 2 bases; nucleotides not matched to a gene: 8. The CDR3 DNA sequence: TGTGCCAGCAGCTGTGACGGGACTAGCGGGAGGGGGCCCTACAATGAGCAGTTCTTC. As protein: CASSCDGTSGRGPYNEQFF. The whole variable domain, remainder taken from reference TRBV11-2 and TRBJ2-1, is EAGVAQSPRYKIIEKRQSVAFWCNPISGHATLYWYQQILGQGPKLLIQFQNNGVVDDSQLPKDRFSAERLKGVDSTLKIQPAKLEDSAVYLCASSCDGTSGRGPYNEQFFGPGTRLTVL.

This sequence joins TRBV4-1 and TRBJ2-7; D unclear. The CDR3 has 15 residues. V lost 0 bases, J lost 1 base, and 10 bases lay in between. Looked up from germline, CDR1 is MGHRA and CDR2 is YSYEKL. This chain's CDR3 is CASSQEAPDSYEQYF. CDR3 coding DNA: TGCGCCAGCAGCCAAGAAGCCCCGGATTCCTACGAGCAGTACTTC.

This clonotype has only a few counts. The chain uses TRBV6-1 and TRBJ2-2, with 8 bases aligning to TRBD1. The V and J ends lost 6 bases and 1 base, in that order; junction bases with no gene match: 4. This CDR3 has 15 residues. Germline CDR1 MNHNS, CDR2 SASEGT. The CDR3 loop is CASRPDRGNTGELFF. The CDR3, as DNA: TGTGCCAGCAGACCCGACAGGGGGAACACCGGGGAGCTGTTTTTT.

The gene calls are TRBV10-3 and TRBJ2-6; 7 bases fit TRBD1. The CDR3 runs to 14 residues. J lost 1 base, V lost 7 bases, and 1 base had no gene match. Per the germline V gene, CDR1 is ENHRY and CDR2 is SYGVKD. Here the CDR3 DNA reads TGTGCCATCATGACAGGGTCTGGGGCCAACGTCCTGACTTTC. Its protein is CAIMTGSGANVLTF.